This T cell receptor (beta chain) was sequenced during a study of T-cell memory formation after mild COVID-19. Study overall: TCR clusters were mostly confined to one donor each.

Of note for this clonotype: Its antigen is undetermined.

Study-level results: Whereas later expanders leaned CD4+, clones contracting day 15 to 85 showed a balanced CD4/CD8 makeup. Memory cells collected pre-infection included some clones that later responded, suggesting cross-reactive memory joined. The CD4+ clones that contracted clustered mainly within CM and EM, and the CD8+ clones concentrated in EMRA.

CDR3 length: 12 residues. Trimming removed 5 bases at V and 0 bases at J, with 6 bases between. Germline CDR1 is SQVTM and CDR2 is ANQGSEA. Via MiXCR, TCRdb re-called the 5' RACE reads, giving one row per CDR3 protein. Among roughly 180,000 distinct CDR3 sequences listed, around 10% were seen once. Sequences were obtained from PBMCs or a T cell subset sorted from them (not recorded which). The V and J genes are TRBV29-1 and TRBJ2-3; unclear D gene. This TCR came from a man between 18 and 29 years old who had mild COVID-19 (a few samples of this study predate the infection). Cell type and time point are not known. The CDR3 sequence: CSVFWSTDTQYF. DNA for the CDR3: TGCAGCGTTTTTTGGAGCACAGATACGCAGTATTTT.